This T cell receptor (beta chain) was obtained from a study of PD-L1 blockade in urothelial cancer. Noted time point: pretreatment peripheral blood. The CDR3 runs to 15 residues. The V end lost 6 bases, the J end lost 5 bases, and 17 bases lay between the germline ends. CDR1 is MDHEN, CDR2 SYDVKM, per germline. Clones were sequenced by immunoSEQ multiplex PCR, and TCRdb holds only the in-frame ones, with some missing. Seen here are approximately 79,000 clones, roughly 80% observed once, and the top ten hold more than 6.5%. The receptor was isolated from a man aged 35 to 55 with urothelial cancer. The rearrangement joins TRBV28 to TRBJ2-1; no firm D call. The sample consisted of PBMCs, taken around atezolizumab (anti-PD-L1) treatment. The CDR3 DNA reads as TGTGCCAGCAGATCCGACATTTTCCTACACAATGAGCAGTTCTTC. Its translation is CASRSDIFLHNEQFF.